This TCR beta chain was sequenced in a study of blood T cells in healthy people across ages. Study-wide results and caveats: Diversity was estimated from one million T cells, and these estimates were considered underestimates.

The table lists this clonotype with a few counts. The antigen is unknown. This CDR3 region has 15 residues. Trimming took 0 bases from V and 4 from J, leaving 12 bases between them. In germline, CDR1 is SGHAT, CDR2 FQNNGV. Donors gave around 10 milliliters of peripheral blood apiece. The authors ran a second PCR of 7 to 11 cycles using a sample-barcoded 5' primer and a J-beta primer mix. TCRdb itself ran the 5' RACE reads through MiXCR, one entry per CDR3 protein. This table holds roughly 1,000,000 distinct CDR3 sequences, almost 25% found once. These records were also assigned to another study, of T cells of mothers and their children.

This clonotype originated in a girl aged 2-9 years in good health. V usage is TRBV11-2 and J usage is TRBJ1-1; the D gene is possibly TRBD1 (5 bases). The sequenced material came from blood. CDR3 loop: CASSLDPGRLTEAFF. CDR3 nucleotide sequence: TGTGCCAGCAGCTTAGATCCAGGGAGGCTCACTGAAGCTTTCTTT.